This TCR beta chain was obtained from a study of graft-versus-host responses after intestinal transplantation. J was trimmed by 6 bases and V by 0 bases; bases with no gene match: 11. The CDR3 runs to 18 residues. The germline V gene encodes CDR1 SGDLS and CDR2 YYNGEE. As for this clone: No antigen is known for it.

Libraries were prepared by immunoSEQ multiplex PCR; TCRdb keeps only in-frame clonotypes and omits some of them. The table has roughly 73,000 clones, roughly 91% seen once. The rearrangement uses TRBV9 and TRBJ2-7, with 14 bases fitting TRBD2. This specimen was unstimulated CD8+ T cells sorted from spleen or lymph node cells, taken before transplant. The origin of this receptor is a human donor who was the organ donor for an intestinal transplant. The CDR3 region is CASSVEGGGLAGEGEQYF. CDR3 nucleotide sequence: TGTGCCAGCAGCGTAGAAGGAGGGGGACTAGCGGGGGAGGGCGAGCAGTACTTC.